Following are 25 T cell receptor beta chains from one sample sequenced in a study of CD8 T cells in Susac syndrome. Random hexamers primed reverse transcription of about 0.45 to 1 ug RNA. TCRdb recomputed calls from the immunoSEQ multiplex PCR reads with MiXCR, one row per CDR3 protein. The sample carries approximately 150,000 distinct CDR3 sequences, around 86% recorded once. The specimen sequenced was CD8+ T cells from PBMCs. The receptors come from a human donor with multiple sclerosis.

Only a few counts were recorded for this clonotype. The chain has TRBV15 and TRBJ2-3, with D possibly being TRBD2 (6 bases). Germline values: CDR1 LNHNV, CDR2 YYDKDF (reference sequence). Trimming cost V 0 bases and J 2 bases, with 12 bases left between them. This CDR3 spans 16 amino acids. CDR3 in DNA: TGTGCCACCAGCAGAGAAATACGGGAGCCCACAGATACGCAGTATTTT. Its protein is CATSREIREPTDTQYF.

The chain recombines TRBV29-1 with TRBJ2-7; D may be TRBD1 (5 bases). The CDR3 runs 13 residues. Germline CDR1 is SQVTM and CDR2 is ANQGSEA. The V end was cut by 6 bases, the J end by 3 bases, with 15 bases between. The CDR3 region has the DNA TGCAGCGTCGCTGGACACTCGTTCTACGAGCAGTACTTC. This translates into CSVAGHSFYEQYF.

A few counts support this clonotype. The J gene is TRBJ2-5, the V gene TRBV7-9; the match to TRBD1 covers 7 bases. V gave up 2 bases and J gave up 5 bases; unmatched junction bases: 14. The CDR3 contains 17 residues. Germline loops: CDR1 SEHNR, CDR2 FQNEAQ (reference sequence). CDR3 nucleotide sequence: TGTGCCAGCAGCTTAACCGTTGGGGCAGGGGGAGTGGAGACCCAGTACTTC. This codes for CASSLTVGAGGVETQYF.

This clonotype has more than one count but fewer than ten. This chain uses TRBV4-1 with TRBJ2-7; D is unclear. The CDR3 runs 13 residues. Germline loops: CDR1 MGHRA, CDR2 YSYEKL. Trimming left V 0 bases short and J 3 bases short, with 6 bases between. The CDR3 spells CASSQDKNYEQYF. The CDR3 coding sequence is TGCGCCAGCAGCCAAGACAAAAACTACGAGCAGTACTTC.

V is TRBV13 and J is TRBJ1-2; 10 bases are shared with TRBD1. The CDR3 covers 17 residues. In germline, CDR1 is PRHDT, CDR2 FYEKMQ (reference sequence). The V and J ends lost 0 bases and 2 bases, in that order; junction bases with no gene match: 6. Written as DNA, the CDR3 is TGTGCCAGCAGCTTAGGCCCCGGGACAGGGGTCAACTATGGCTACACCTTC. Protein sequence: CASSLGPGTGVNYGYTF.

The chain is built from TRBV19 and TRBJ2-1, with D unresolved. V lost 8 bases to trimming and J lost 0 bases, with 14 bases between them. From germline, CDR1 is LNHDA and CDR2 SQIVND (reference sequence). The CDR3 sequence is 15 residues long. The CDR3 region is CASAPGPSSYNEQFF. For the CDR3, the DNA is TGTGCCAGTGCACCTGGGCCTAGCTCCTACAATGAGCAGTTCTTC.

This clonotype was detected once. The junction and the germline gene differ at one end; a read error may be behind it. This chain connects TRBV7-6 to TRBJ2-1, with 10 bases matching TRBD2. This CDR3 has 16 residues. The germline V gene has CDR1 SGHVS and CDR2 FNYEAQ. CDR3 sequence: CASNLDSGGLYNEQFF. In DNA, the CDR3 is TGTGCCAGCAACTTAGATAGCGGGGGGCTTTACAATGAGCAGTTCTTC.

This chain uses TRBV28 with TRBJ2-3; no firm D call. Trimming stripped 3 bases from V and 4 bases from J, with 8 bases between. CDR3 length: 13 amino acids. Germline loops: CDR1 MDHEN, CDR2 SYDVKM. The CDR3 loop is CASSFSLADTQYF. CDR3 nucleotides: TGTGCCAGCAGTTTCTCCCTCGCAGATACGCAGTATTTT.

V usage is TRBV7-6 and J usage is TRBJ2-5, with 8 bases fitting TRBD2. The V gene's germline CDR1 is SGHVS and CDR2 FNYEAQ. This CDR3 spans 15 amino acids. Trimming at V came to 1 base and at J to 6 bases, leaving 7 bases not matched to a gene. The CDR3 region is CASSLVVGGAKTQYF. The DNA of the CDR3 is TGTGCCAGCAGCTTAGTGGTCGGGGGGGCCAAGACCCAGTACTTC.

V gene TRBV19 combines with J gene TRBJ1-5; TRBD1 is a possible D gene (5 bases). Trimming cost V 2 bases and J 3 bases, with 11 bases left between them. Germline V gene lookup returns CDR1 LNHDA and CDR2 SQIVND (reference sequence). The CDR3 consists of 15 residues. CDR3 amino acids: CASSIFWGNNQPQHF. CDR3 DNA: TGTGCCAGTAGTATATTTTGGGGGAACAATCAGCCCCAGCATTTT.

The V and J genes are TRBV3-1 and TRBJ1-1; the D gene is possibly TRBD1 (6 bases). From germline, CDR1 is LGHDT and CDR2 YNNKEL (reference sequence). The V end was cut by 0 bases, the J end by 8 bases, with 13 bases between. CDR3 length: 14 residues. The CDR3 here is CASSQDPGTLEAFF. CDR3 in DNA: TGTGCCAGCAGCCAAGACCCCGGGACACTCGAAGCTTTCTTT. Drawing the rest from reference TRBV3-1 and TRBJ1-1, the complete variable domain is DTAVSQTPKYLVTQMGNDKSIKCEQNLGHDTMYWYKQDSKKFLKIMFSYNNKELIINETVPNRFSPKSPDKAHLNLHINSLELGDSAVYFCASSQDPGTLEAFFGQGTRLTVV.

The chain couples TRBV19 to TRBJ1-1; D not resolved. The CDR3 is 13 residues long. Germline V gene data show CDR1 as LNHDA and CDR2 as SQIVND (reference sequence). V was pared by 2 bases and J by 6 bases, with 10 bases between. The CDR3, as DNA: TGTGCCAGTAGTATAAGTGTAATCTCTGAAGCTTTCTTT. This gives the protein CASSISVISEAFF.

A word on this clonotype: As the CDR3 is not closed by the conserved phenylalanine or tryptophan, this likely results from a read error. This chain links TRBV13 with TRBJ2-5; tentative D call: TRBD2 (5 bases). Trimming pared 0 bases from V and 5 bases from J, leaving 13 bases between. This CDR3 is 15 amino acids long. The germline CDR1 and CDR2 sequences are PRHDT and FYEKMQ (reference sequence). The CDR3 DNA follows: TGTGCCAGCAGCTTAGGGGTGGCTAGCATGGAGACCCAGTACTCC. Residues: CASSLGVASMETQYS.

The genes are TRBV19 and TRBJ2-3; a weak D match, TRBD2 (5 bases). The V gene's germline CDR1 is LNHDA and CDR2 SQIVND (reference sequence). This CDR3 has 17 residues. With 1 base removed from V and 6 bases from J, the gap between germline ends came to 20 bases. CDR3 in DNA: TGTGCCAGTAGTATAGCTACGCCGGGAACTTTCACGGATACGCAGTATTTT. Its protein is CASSIATPGTFTDTQYF.

This chain links TRBV3-1 with TRBJ2-6; tentative D call: TRBD2 (5 bases). From germline, CDR1 is LGHDT and CDR2 YNNKEL (reference sequence). Trimming removed 2 bases at V and 2 bases at J, with 28 bases between. The CDR3 extends over 22 amino acids. The CDR3 loop is CASSQKAEVGPSLEAGANVLTF. In nucleotides, the CDR3 is TGTGCCAGCAGCCAAAAGGCGGAGGTTGGCCCCTCGTTGGAAGCTGGGGCCAACGTCCTGACTTTC.

This clonotype was seen more than once but under ten times. J is TRBJ2-1 and V is TRBV6-1; D is perhaps TRBD2 (6 bases). Trimming shortened V by 5 bases and J by 9 bases, and 17 bases separated the two germline ends. Germline loops: CDR1 MNHNS, CDR2 SASEGT. This CDR3 comprises 14 residues. The CDR3 here is CASSLAREEFEQFF. The CDR3, as DNA: TGTGCCAGCAGTCTCGCGAGGGAGGAGTTTGAGCAGTTCTTC.

The J gene is TRBJ1-1, the V gene TRBV6-4; D is unresolved. The V end was cut by 3 bases, the J end by 5 bases, with 7 bases between. This CDR3 contains 12 residues. Germline CDR1 and CDR2: MRHNA and SNTAGT. The CDR3 loop is CASSDLGTEAFF. Here the CDR3 DNA reads TGTGCCAGCAGTGATCTGGGGACTGAAGCTTTCTTT.

The V and J genes are TRBV11-2 and TRBJ2-7, with D hard to call. V was shortened by 3 bases and J by 0 bases, with 9 bases between the two germline ends. There are 14 residues in the CDR3. The germline gives CDR1 SGHAT, CDR2 FQNNGV. The CDR3 region has the DNA TGTGCCAGCAGCTTGCTAGGGTACTCCTACGAGCAGTACGTC. It yields the protein CASSLLGYSYEQYV.

The CDR3 DNA is TGTGCCAGCAGCCCATATGCCACGGGTTCATCCTACGAGCAGTACTTC. This encodes CASSPYATGSSYEQYF. The chain recombines TRBV3-1 with TRBJ2-7; D unresolved. The CDR3 spans 16 residues. Germline V gene lookup returns CDR1 LGHDT and CDR2 YNNKEL (reference sequence). Trimming left V 4 bases short and J 1 base short, with 17 bases between.

The V gene is TRBV30, the J gene TRBJ2-1, with 7 bases fitting TRBD2. Germline CDR1 GTSNPN, CDR2 SVGIG (reference sequence). The J segment lost 2 bases and the V segment lost 8 bases, leaving 9 bases of the junction unmatched. This CDR3 region has 14 residues. The CDR3 DNA follows: TGTGCCCGTGAGTCGAGCGGGACCTACAATGAGCAGTTCTTC. This encodes CARESSGTYNEQFF. Drawing the rest from reference TRBV30 and TRBJ2-1, the complete variable domain is SQTIHQWPATLVQPVGSPLSLECTVEGTSNPNLYWYRQAAGRGLQLLFYSVGIGQISSEVPQNLSASRPQDRQFILSSKKLLLSDSGFYLCARESSGTYNEQFFGPGTRLTVL.

The genes are TRBV27 and TRBJ2-3; D is possibly TRBD1 or TRBD2 (7 bases each). This CDR3 contains 14 residues. Trimming removed 2 bases from V and 8 bases from J, with 14 bases in between. The germline CDR1 and CDR2 sequences are MNHEY and SMNVEV (reference sequence). The CDR3 DNA sequence: TGTGCCAGCAGTTTAAGTCAGGGGGGGGGTACGCAGTATTTT. Translating gives CASSLSQGGGTQYF.

This chain uses TRBV28 with TRBJ1-1; tentative D call: TRBD1 (6 bases). The germline CDR1 and CDR2 sequences are MDHEN and SYDVKM. The CDR3 contains 13 residues. V lost 6 bases and J 1 base, leaving 9 bases between the germline ends. The CDR3 reads CASSTGWNTEAFF. The CDR3 DNA reads as TGTGCCAGCAGCACAGGGTGGAACACTGAAGCTTTCTTT. Full variable domain (missing parts from reference TRBV28 and TRBJ1-1): DVKVTQSSRYLVKRTGEKVFLECVQDMDHENMFWYRQDPGLGLRLIYFSYDVKMKEKGDIPEGYSVSREKKERFSLILESASTNQTSMYLCASSTGWNTEAFFGQGTRLTVV.

The rearrangement links TRBV30 to TRBJ2-1; the D gene is possibly TRBD1 (5 bases). V was shortened by 5 bases and J by 4 bases, with 6 bases between the two germline ends. Germline CDR1 GTSNPN, CDR2 SVGIG (reference sequence). This CDR3 is 11 amino acids long. CDR3 DNA sequence: TGTGCCTGGGACAGTTACAATGAGCAGTTCTTC. This sequence encodes CAWDSYNEQFF.

This chain connects TRBV7-9 to TRBJ2-5; no definite D call. Trimming left V 0 bases short and J 5 bases short, with 10 bases between. This CDR3 has 14 amino acids. The V gene's germline CDR1 is SEHNR and CDR2 FQNEAQ (reference sequence). CDR3 in DNA: TGTGCCAGCAGCTTAGCAGGGTTGTTGGAGACCCAGTACTTC. Translating it yields CASSLAGLLETQYF.

This clonotype was detected only once. The CDR3 is CASTEGPRVRNEQFF. The CDR3 nucleotides read TGTGCCAGCACCGAAGGGCCCAGGGTCAGGAATGAGCAGTTCTTC. The chain recombines TRBV11-2 with TRBJ2-1; a possible D gene is TRBD1 (5 bases). The germline gives CDR1 SGHAT, CDR2 FQNNGV. This CDR3 spans 15 amino acids. Trimming took 7 bases from V and 7 from J, leaving 20 bases between them.